These 2 T cell receptor beta chains were all obtained from the same sample, sequenced in a study of blood T cell repertoires in COVID-19. Repertoires were generated with immunoSEQ multiplex PCR, while TCRdb's copy carries only in-frame clones and drops some. This sample has approximately 340,000 clones, with around 88% found just once. Sequencing was carried out using peripheral blood. These receptors came from a man aged 25 to 45 with active or convalescent COVID-19.

V is TRBV19 and J is TRBJ1-1, with unresolved D. In germline, CDR1 is LNHDA, CDR2 SQIVND (reference sequence). Trimming left V 7 bases short and J 4 bases short, with 19 bases between. This CDR3 is 15 amino acids long. CDR3 amino acids: CASMIPAQRLTEAFF. For the CDR3, the DNA is TGTGCCAGTATGATTCCCGCGCAACGCCTCACTGAAGCTTTCTTT.

The rearrangement links TRBV7-9 to TRBJ2-7, with 7 positions matching TRBD2. Germline CDR1 is SEHNR and CDR2 is FQNEAQ (reference sequence). There are 15 residues in the CDR3. J lost 2 bases, V lost 5 bases, and 9 bases had no gene match. This CDR3 is CASSPAGLPPYEQYF. For the CDR3, the DNA is TGTGCCAGCAGCCCAGCGGGACTTCCCCCCTACGAGCAGTACTTC.